This T cell receptor (beta chain) was sequenced for a study of T-cell reconstitution after alpha-beta-depleted transplantation in children. This clonotype was recorded many times. TCRbeta library construction was performed incorporating unique molecular identifiers. TCRdb recomputed calls from the PCR reads with MiXCR, one row per CDR3 protein. The sample consists of 150,000 to 200,000 distinct CDR3 sequences, about 15% of them appearing once. The V end was cut by 3 bases, the J end by 5 bases, with 13 bases between. Germline assignment: CDR1 SGHTA and CDR2 FQGNSA. This CDR3 is 14 amino acids long. The sequencing here drew on PBMCs from the stem cell graft donor, taken from the stem cell graft. The chain combines TRBV7-2 with TRBJ1-1; a possible D gene is TRBD1 (6 bases). This receptor was identified in a human donor who donated a stem cell graft to a child with acute lymphoblastic leukemia. DNA for the CDR3: TGTGCCAGCAGCTTGACAGGACGGGGTACTGAAGCTTTCTTT. It encodes CASSLTGRGTEAFF.